This is a list of T cell receptor beta chains from one sample in a study of blood T cell repertoires in COVID-19. Only in-frame clones appear in the TCRdb table, and some are missing; sequencing was by immunoSEQ multiplex PCR. The profile shows about 130,000 clones, 81% of them singletons. The sequenced sample consisted of peripheral blood. All receptors derive from a young man with COVID-19, enrolled during active disease. CDR3s include the opening cysteine and the closing phenylalanine or tryptophan. The order of the fields is V gene, clone size, D gene, J gene, CDR3 protein, CDR3 DNA. D genes are given only for firm matches. Part of the rows lack a size; the others show once, few, many or a class for expanded clones.

>TRBV19|.|TRBD1|TRBJ2-7
CASSIVGQGLEQYF
TGTGCCAGTAGTATTGTGGGACAGGGGCTCGAGCAGTACTTC
>TRBV28|once|TRBD1|TRBJ2-2
CASRSRGQGGELFF
TGTGCCAGCAGAAGCAGGGGGCAAGGCGGGGAGCTGTTTTTT
>TRBV29-1|.|.|TRBJ2-1
CSVVGLSPEQFF
TGCAGCGTTGTGGGACTTAGTCCGGAGCAGTTCTTC
>TRBV21-1|.|.|TRBJ1-1
CASIGRGKNTEAFF
TGTGCCAGCATCGGGCGGGGAAAGAACACTGAAGCTTTCTTT
>TRBV4-2|few|TRBD1|TRBJ2-2
CASSQDGQEVGELFF
TGTGCCAGCAGCCAAGATGGACAGGAAGTAGGGGAGCTGTTTTTT
>TRBV2|.|.|TRBJ2-5
CASSGAEQQETQYF
TGTGCCAGCAGTGGAGCCGAACAGCAAGAGACCCAGTACTTC
>TRBV7-2|few|.|TRBJ2-2
CASSLGFADTGELFF
TGTGCCAGCAGCCTTGGGTTCGCGGACACCGGGGAGCTGTTTTTT
>TRBV28|.|TRBD1|TRBJ2-2
CASSLARTGGTGELFF
TGTGCCAGCAGTTTAGCGAGGACAGGGGGCACCGGGGAGCTGTTTTTT
>TRBV13|.|TRBD1|TRBJ2-1
CASSAEGQGSYNEQFF
TGTGCCAGCAGCGCCGAGGGACAGGGGAGCTACAATGAGCAGTTCTTC
>TRBV11-2|.|.|TRBJ1-1
CASSSGRDEAFF
TGTGCCAGCAGCTCTGGCCGGGATGAAGCTTTCTTT
>TRBV11-2|.|.|TRBJ2-5
CASSLAVYQETQYF
TGTGCCAGCAGTTTAGCGGTTTACCAAGAGACCCAGTACTTC
>TRBV18|.|TRBD1|TRBJ2-1
CASSPGQGRVNEQFF
TGTGCCAGCTCACCGGGACAGGGAAGGGTCAATGAGCAGTTCTTC
>TRBV6-4|.|.|TRBJ1-2
CASSAQPTENYGYTF
TGTGCCAGCAGTGCCCAGCCGACTGAAAACTATGGCTACACCTTC
>TRBV28|once|.|TRBJ2-2
CASSYRVSNTGELFF
TGTGCCAGCAGCTACAGGGTCTCAAACACCGGGGAGCTGTTTTTT
>TRBV27|.|TRBD1|TRBJ1-2
CASSSSSTGGDGYTF
TGTGCCAGCAGTTCCTCCTCAACAGGGGGGGATGGCTACACCTTC
>TRBV4-1|.|TRBD2|TRBJ2-7
CASSQATSGSYEQYF
TGCGCCAGCAGCCAAGCGACTAGCGGCTCCTACGAGCAGTACTTC
>TRBV7-3|.|.|TRBJ1-5
CASSLRDSNQPQHF
TGTGCCAGCAGCTTAAGGGACTCTAATCAGCCCCAGCATTTT